These 26 T cell receptor beta chains originate from one sample sequenced in a study of tumor-infiltrating lymphocytes in primary liver carcinoma. In addition to blood RNA drawn from unsorted whole blood, germline DNA was extracted. The researchers produced TCR beta cDNA from roughly 550 ng total RNA with a constant-region primer. Slightly modified ARM-PCR with three nested multiplex PCR rounds yielded TCR beta libraries. Investigators reported that the first two PCR rounds, at around 9 cycles each, used TRBV1-TRBV30 forward primers with a C-beta reverse primer. Each CDR3 protein gets one entry after TCRdb re-called the multiplex PCR reads with MiXCR. The sample has some 200,000 distinct CDR3 sequences, about 65% seen once; the top ten hold around 7.1%. The sample was peripheral blood. The receptors derive from a woman in her sixties or seventies with primary liver carcinoma and hepatitis B virus infection.

To note about this clonotype: Possible read error: a much larger clone is one base away. This chain joins TRBV28 and TRBJ2-7; D not certain. There are 11 residues in the CDR3. CDR1 is MDHEN, CDR2 SYDVKM, per germline. CDR3 sequence (DNA): TGTGCCAGCAGTCCGAAATACGAGCAGTGCTTC. Translation gives CASSPKYEQCF.

As regards this clonotype: This could be a read error, since a much larger clone is one nucleotide away. This chain joins TRBV7-9 and TRBJ2-7; D gene ambiguous. Germline loops: CDR1 SEHNR, CDR2 FQNEAQ (reference sequence). This CDR3 comprises 12 residues. This CDR3 is CASSLPNYEQCF. The DNA for the CDR3 is TGTGCCAGCAGCTTACCAAACTACGAGCAGTGCTTC.

A remark on this clonotype: An end of the junction does not agree with germline; a read error may underlie this. V usage is TRBV6-5 and J usage is TRBJ1-2; 7 bases are a match to TRBD1. Germline loops: CDR1 MNHEY, CDR2 SVGAGI. The CDR3 extends over 13 amino acids. The CDR3 DNA follows: TGTGCCAGCAACCTAGACAGGGAAGATGGCTACATCTTC. Translation gives CASNLDREDGYIF.

Remarks on this clonotype: One junction end does not reproduce the germline sequence, and a read error may be involved. The chain has TRBV11-1 and TRBJ2-3, with TRBD2 matching over 8 bases. This CDR3 comprises 15 residues. CDR1 is SGHAT, CDR2 FQDESV, per germline (reference sequence). In nucleotides, the CDR3 is TGTACCAGCAGCTTAGCGGGGAGGAGGACGGATACGCAGTATTTT. Translated, it gives CTSSLAGRRTDTQYF.

This clonotype was detected once. This sequence may be a read error, since a much larger clone differs from it by one base. The chain couples TRBV10-3 to TRBJ2-5, with D tentatively TRBD2 (6 bases). CDR1 is ENHRY and CDR2 is SYGVKD in the germline V gene. CDR3 length equals 17 residues. CDR3 nucleotides: TGTACCATCAGTGAGTCTATGACTACGGGAGTGGGAGAGACCCAGTACTTC. This encodes CTISESMTTGVGETQYF.

About this clonotype: The junction differs from germline at one of its ends, possibly a read error. The gene calls are TRBV4-2 and TRBJ2-3, with 10 bases matching TRBD2. Germline-derived CDR1 and CDR2 are LGHNA and YNFKEQ. The length of the CDR3 is 17 residues. CDR3 nucleotides: TGTGCCAGCAACCAAGTTCGGACTAGCGGACTCACATATACGCAGTATTTT. This codes for CASNQVRTSGLTYTQYF.

As regards this clonotype: Without the conserved terminal phenylalanine or tryptophan, this CDR3 likely stems from a read error. The chain recombines TRBV11-2 with TRBJ2-7; D is unresolved. Per the germline V gene, CDR1 is SGHAT and CDR2 is FQNNGV. The CDR3 has 13 amino acids. CDR3 nucleotides: TGTGCCAGCAGCACCTCCGGCTCCTACAAGCAGTACCTC. Its translation is CASSTSGSYKQYL.

In this sample, this clonotype turned up many times. The chain links TRBV29-1 to TRBJ2-5, with 10 bases aligning to TRBD2. The germline V gene has CDR1 SQVTM and CDR2 ANQGSEA. V was pared by 2 bases and J by 5 bases, with 2 bases of the junction left unmatched. This CDR3 spans 13 amino acids. The CDR3 loop is CSVELAGVETQYF. The CDR3 DNA reads as TGCAGCGTTGAACTAGCGGGAGTGGAGACCCAGTACTTC.

As concerns this clonotype: This may arise from a read error, as a much more abundant clone is one base away. This chain uses TRBV12-5 with TRBJ2-2, with D unresolved. The V and J ends lost 3 bases and 5 bases respectively, with 10 bases between them. The CDR3 spans 14 residues. Germline CDR1 and CDR2: LGHNT and FRNRAP. The CDR3 reads CASGFEVVTGELFF. The CDR3 DNA is TGTGCTAGTGGTTTCGAGGTGGTTACCGGGGAGCTGTTTTTT.

This clonotype was counted a few times. The chain combines TRBV7-8 with TRBJ2-6; maybe TRBD2 (7 bases). Germline CDR1 and CDR2: SGHVS and FQNEAQ. This CDR3 spans 16 amino acids. Trimming took 6 bases from V and 2 from J, leaving 14 bases between them. CDR3 residues: CASRAGQYPGANVLTF. CDR3 DNA: TGTGCCAGCAGAGCGGGACAATACCCTGGGGCCAACGTCCTGACTTTC.

This chain uses TRBV28 with TRBJ1-5; D gene uncertain. This CDR3 has 15 amino acids. Germline values: CDR1 MDHEN, CDR2 SYDVKM. The V end lost 3 bases, the J end lost 3 bases, and 12 bases lay between the germline ends. The CDR3 loop is CASSLFSQLNQPQHF. CDR3 bases: TGTGCCAGCAGTTTGTTTTCGCAGCTCAATCAGCCCCAGCATTTT.

This clonotype was observed a few times. The genes are TRBV7-2 and TRBJ2-2; 8 positions agree with TRBD1. Germline values: CDR1 SGHTA, CDR2 FQGNSA. The CDR3 is made up of 14 amino acids. The junction had 5 bases not matched to a gene; V was cut back by 4 bases and J by 7 bases. CDR3 in amino acids: CASSSGQGIGELFF. The CDR3 DNA is TGTGCCAGCAGCTCCGGACAGGGTATCGGGGAGCTGTTTTTT.

The chain has TRBV11-2 and TRBJ2-7; 14 bases agree with TRBD2. The junction had 6 bases not matched to a gene; V was cut back by 5 bases and J by 9 bases. Germline loops: CDR1 SGHAT, CDR2 FQNNGV. This CDR3 is built from 14 residues. The CDR3: CASSKGLAGGMQYF. DNA of the CDR3: TGTGCCAGCAGCAAAGGACTAGCGGGAGGCATGCAGTACTTC.

A note on this clonotype: This sequence may be a read error, since a much larger clone differs from it by one base. The V call is TRBV12-3 or TRBV12-4, the J call TRBJ1-4; weak D call: TRBD1 (6 bases). This CDR3 contains 14 residues. The CDR3 DNA reads as TGTGCCATCAGTTTAGTACAGGGAGGTGGAAAACTGTTTTTT. Translation gives CAISLVQGGGKLFF.

The chain employs TRBV11-3 and TRBJ2-1, with D tentatively TRBD2 (6 bases). Germline CDR1 reads SGHNT; CDR2 reads YENEEA. Trimming stripped 4 bases from V and 3 bases from J, with 19 bases between. This CDR3 region has 17 residues. Here the CDR3 DNA reads TGTGCCAGCAGCTCGAGTTCGGGGCGGGGAGACTACAATGAGCAGTTCTTC. This encodes CASSSSSGRGDYNEQFF.

Concerning this clonotype: A much more abundant neighbour one base away suggests this may be a read error. In this CDR3 the conserved last residue, phenylalanine or tryptophan, is missing, so a read error is likely. The rearrangement uses TRBV4-2 and TRBJ2-1; tentatively, D is TRBD2 (6 bases). Germline V gene sequence: CDR1 LGHNA, CDR2 YNFKEQ. V dropped 1 base and J dropped 0 bases, with 10 bases sitting between them. The CDR3 consists of 16 residues. The CDR3 DNA reads TGTGCCAGCAGCCAAGCGGGACTCGCCTCCTACAATGAGCAGTTCCTC. It is translated as CASSQAGLASYNEQFL.

About this clonotype: A much more abundant neighbour one base away suggests this may be a read error. The chain carries TRBV4-1 and TRBJ2-2; D is unresolved. The CDR3 totals 13 residues. In germline, CDR1 is MGHRA, CDR2 YSYEKL. Trimming pared 4 bases from V and 6 bases from J, leaving 9 bases between. In DNA form, the CDR3 reads TGCGCCAGCAGCCGAGTGGTTTCCGGGGAGCTGTTTTTT. Amino acid sequence: CASSRVVSGELFF.

CDR3 amino acids: CASSLLLHETQYF. The CDR3 DNA is TGTGCCAGCAGCTTATTACTGCATGAGACCCAGTACTTC. The chain recombines TRBV11-2 with TRBJ2-5; no reliable D call. V gave up 2 bases and J gave up 5 bases, with 9 bases separating them. This CDR3 has 13 amino acids. Germline V gene data show CDR1 as SGHAT and CDR2 as FQNNGV.

J is TRBJ2-7 and V is TRBV7-9; TRBD2 matches 12 bases. Trimming removed 5 bases from V and 4 bases from J; junction bases left unmatched: 3. The CDR3 totals 14 residues. The germline CDR1 and CDR2 sequences are SEHNR and FQNEAQ (reference sequence). This CDR3 reads CASSRLAGDYEQYF. The CDR3 DNA reads TGTGCCAGCAGCCGACTAGCGGGAGATTACGAGCAGTACTTC.

Points on this clonotype: A clone one base away is much larger, so this may be a read error. The chain combines TRBV6-1 with TRBJ2-3; D not resolved. Germline V gene lookup returns CDR1 MNHNS and CDR2 SASEGT. The CDR3 extends over 12 amino acids. V lost 6 bases, J lost 12 bases, and 16 bases lay in between. The CDR3 region is CASRASVAPQYF. CDR3 nucleotide sequence: TGTGCCAGCAGAGCCTCAGTGGCGCCACAGTATTTT.

The chain recombines TRBV9 with TRBJ2-1, with D possibly TRBD2 on 5 matching bases. Germline V lookup: CDR1 SGDLS, CDR2 YYNGEE. The CDR3 spans 16 residues. Trimming removed 4 bases from V and 10 bases from J, with 24 bases in between. The DNA of the CDR3 is TGTGCCAGCAGCCCGCATGCGGCTAGCCCGCAGAGGGAGCAGTTCTTC. This translates into CASSPHAASPQREQFF.

Notes on this clonotype: One end of the junction does not line up with germline, which may come from a read error. The V call is TRBV11-2, the J call TRBJ2-3, with 9 bases aligning to TRBD2. CDR1 SGHAT and CDR2 FQNNGV come from the germline V gene. The length of the CDR3 is 17 residues. In DNA, the CDR3 is TGTGTCAGCTCCTCGGTAGCGGGAGTGCCTAGCACAGATGCGCAGTATTTT. Translating it yields CVSSSVAGVPSTDAQYF.

This clonotype showed up many times. The chain is built from TRBV11-2 and TRBJ1-1; no clear D gene. Germline-derived CDR1 and CDR2 are SGHAT and FQNNGV. V lost 1 base, J lost 3 bases, and 15 bases lay in between. The CDR3 loop spans 16 amino acids. Here the CDR3 reads CASSLAFFGEHTEAFF. The CDR3, as DNA: TGTGCCAGCAGCTTAGCGTTTTTTGGGGAGCACACTGAAGCTTTCTTT.

A remark on this clonotype: At one of its ends the junction is not consistent with the germline gene, which may arise from a read error. The chain uses TRBV29-1 and TRBJ1-1, with D possibly being TRBD1 (5 bases). CDR1 is SQVTM and CDR2 is ANQGSEA in the germline V gene. The CDR3 has 14 amino acids. The CDR3 DNA sequence: TGCCGCGTTCCCTTCGACAGCCCGAATACTGAAGCTTTCTTT. It is translated as CRVPFDSPNTEAFF.

A note on this clonotype: Germline and junction disagree at one end, which may indicate a read error. The chain recombines TRBV11-2 with TRBJ2-1, with D perhaps matching TRBD2 (5 bases). Germline V gives CDR1 SGHAT, CDR2 FQNNGV. The CDR3 extends over 15 amino acids. The CDR3 bases are TGTGCCAGCTGCTTAGAGGGAGAAAGTATCGGTGAGCAGTTTTTC. Translated: CASCLEGESIGEQFF.

A single count supports this clonotype. The V and J genes are TRBV11-2 and TRBJ2-5, with 7 bases identical to TRBD1. The CDR3 covers 15 residues. Germline lookup yields CDR1 SGHAT and CDR2 FQNNGV. With 6 bases clipped from V and 5 bases from J, the junction kept 12 bases outside the gene matches. The CDR3 bases are TGTGCCAGCAGAAGTTGGGACAGAGGTATCGAGACCCAGTACTTC. This sequence encodes CASRSWDRGIETQYF.